A selection of T cell receptor beta chains follows, all from one sample in a study of CD8+ T cells in alopecia areata. Sequencing was performed with immunoSEQ multiplex PCR; in TCRdb, only in-frame clones are kept and a portion is missing. Here the sample spans 110,000 to 150,000 clones, approximately 51% being singletons. The sequencing used CD4+ T cells sorted from blood, collected at week 0. The receptor source for this set is a human donor with alopecia areata. The CDR3 runs from the conserved cysteine through the conserved F or W. The order of the fields is V gene, D gene, J gene, CDR3 protein. D genes are given only for firm matches.

>TRBV30|-|TRBJ1-5
CAWSGQLNQPQHF
>TRBV2|TRBD2|TRBJ2-7
CASSLSLAADYVYEQYF
>TRBV11-2|-|TRBJ2-7
CASSLDTPYEQYF
>TRBV28|TRBD2|TRBJ2-5
CASTSGRKETQYF
>TRBV28|-|TRBJ1-5
CAAKRILNQPQHF
>TRBV25-1|-|TRBJ2-7
CASSEYGRGYEQYF
>TRBV2|-|TRBJ1-2
CASSEGRQTPYGYTF
>TRBV7-9|TRBD1|TRBJ1-5
CASSFAGTGTSNQPQHF
>TRBV14|TRBD2|TRBJ2-7
CASSRRLAGLLEQYF
>TRBV30|-|TRBJ2-7
CAWSPRDNEQYF
>TRBV30|-|TRBJ1-1
CAWSVRAGNTEAFF
>TRBV5-1|-|TRBJ2-5
CASSLRGRGLETQYF
>TRBV6-6|-|TRBJ2-7
CASFLKRSDRAYEQYF
>TRBV7-2|-|TRBJ2-7
CASSLGPEQYF
>TRBV2|-|TRBJ2-7
CASSEVYEQYF
>TRBV5-6|-|-
CASSFGAGSYEQYF
>TRBV25-1|-|TRBJ2-1
CASSEYGSGYNEQFF
>TRBV30|-|TRBJ1-4
CAWSRTASNEKLFF
>TRBV7-2|-|TRBJ2-1
CASSPLGTRNEQFF
>TRBV18|-|TRBJ2-7
CASSTGGDYEQYF
>TRBV29-1|-|TRBJ2-1
CSVEQISYNEQFF
>TRBV29-1|TRBD1|-
CSVAQGAYEQYF
>TRBV28|-|TRBJ1-2
CASSSLYGYTF
>TRBV5-4|-|TRBJ1-2
CASSGLAAGYTF
>TRBV5-1|TRBD2|TRBJ2-7
CASSRTGGAYEQYF
>TRBV29-1|-|TRBJ2-2
CSVLTGANTGELFF
>TRBV7-8|-|TRBJ1-1
CASSGSAIEAFF
>TRBV15|TRBD2|TRBJ2-3
CATSRGAGRADTQYF
>TRBV2|-|TRBJ2-5
CASKSAETQYF